This T cell receptor beta chain was identified during a study of T-cell reconstitution after alpha-beta-depleted transplantation in children. Findings and caveats of the study: The origin of high day-60 TCRbeta diversity in some patients lay in surviving recipient T cells and thymic progenitors. Where alpha-beta T cells came from about two months after transplant was reportedly several hundred expanded graft clones. When one year had passed after transplant, most T-cell counts and diversity came from newly produced T cells.

This clonotype occurred many times. The antigen is unknown. Trimming removed 6 bases from V and 1 base from J; junction bases left unmatched: 9. CDR3 length equals 16 residues. Unique molecular identifiers were used in preparing the TCRbeta library. MiXCR was run by TCRdb on the PCR reads, yielding one entry per CDR3 protein. In the table there are a few hundred thousand distinct CDR3 sequences, 11% of which are singletons. The clonotype was recovered from a male patient between 2 and 15 years old who had a stem cell transplant for chronic granulomatous disease, so the T cells may come from the graft donor. The sample in question was peripheral blood, obtained 180 days after TCRalphabeta/CD19-depleted stem cell transplant. The rearrangement uses TRBV12-3 or TRBV12-4 and TRBJ2-5, with 9 bases lining up with TRBD2. The CDR3 DNA is TGTGCCAGCAGGGCGGGGGGGATCTTGGGCCAAGAGACCCAGTACTTC. Translating it yields CASRAGGILGQETQYF.